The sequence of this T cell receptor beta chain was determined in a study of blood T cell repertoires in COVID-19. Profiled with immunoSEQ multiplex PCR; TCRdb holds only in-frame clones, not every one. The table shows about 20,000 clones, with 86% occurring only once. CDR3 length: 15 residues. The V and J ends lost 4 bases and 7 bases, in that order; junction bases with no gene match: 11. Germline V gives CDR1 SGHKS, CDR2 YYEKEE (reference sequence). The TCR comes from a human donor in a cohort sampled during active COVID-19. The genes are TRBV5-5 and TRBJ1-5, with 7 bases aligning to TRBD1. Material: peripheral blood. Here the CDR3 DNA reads TGTGCCAGCAGCCCGGGGGCGACAGGGATCCAGCCCCAGCATTTT. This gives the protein CASSPGATGIQPQHF.